Listed below are T cell receptor beta chains from one sample, sequenced in a study of blood T cell repertoires in COVID-19. The table came from immunoSEQ multiplex PCR; TCRdb's copy has only in-frame clones and leaves some out. There are some 250,000 clones in the sample; approximately 85% occur only once, and less than 2.5% lies in the top ten. The sequenced sample was PBMCs or T cells enriched from blood (not recorded which). The source is a woman between 50 and 59 years old who had recovered from COVID-19. Each CDR3 is given without its conserved first and last residue. Each record gives: J gene, V gene, CDR3 protein.

>TRBJ1-1|TRBV24-1
ATSDRHGGYLNTEAF
>TRBJ2-1|TRBV9
ASSPRGGNEQF
>TRBJ1-4|TRBV3-1/TRBV3-2
ASSPWTDNEKLF
>TRBJ2-7|TRBV4-2
ASSQRLAGSREQY
>TRBJ2-1|TRBV3-1/TRBV3-2
ASSTGDYNEQF
>TRBJ1-6|TRBV18
ASSKTDQNSPLH
>TRBJ2-5|TRBV9
ASSARSSWETQY
>TRBJ1-1|TRBV12-5
ASGLLSTEAF
>TRBJ1-6|TRBV9
ASSVNSNSPLH
>TRBJ2-1|TRBV6-5
ASTAVAGEADEQF
>TRBJ2-1|TRBV7-9
ASSDSDRTRNEQF
>TRBJ2-7|TRBV6-5
ASKQQGGVYEQY
>TRBJ1-2|TRBV28
ASSFGFRVYGYT
>TRBJ1-2|TRBV28
ASSTLDRLSGYT
>TRBJ1-2|TRBV7-3
ASSLGGGHGYT
>TRBJ1-2|TRBV2
ASSKDSNGYT
>TRBJ2-3|TRBV5-1
ASSFKPGGPRSTDTQY
>TRBJ1-4|TRBV27
ASSPSSLGRGKDEKLF
>TRBJ1-1|TRBV28
ASSLTREAF
>TRBJ1-4|TRBV30
AWRGDSREKLF
>TRBJ1-5|TRBV27
ASSLSGAANQPQH